The rows below give T cell receptor beta chains drawn from one sample of a study of chemoradiotherapy in HPV16-positive cancers. Profiling relied on immunoSEQ multiplex PCR, and the TCRdb table lists in-frame clones only, not all of them. This table has a few hundred clones, about 82% appearing once. Sample: tumor tissue, taken from a patient who underwent chemoradiotherapy. The receptors derive from a human donor with HPV-associated anogenital cancer. CDR3s include the opening cysteine and the closing phenylalanine or tryptophan. A D gene is named only where the DNA matches it firmly. Clone size is not always given. Where it is, it says once, few, many or a class for expanded clones.

j_call v_call clone_size d_call cdr3_nt cdr3_aa
TRBJ2-5 TRBV5-6 NA NA TGTGCCAGCAGCTTGAGCTGGGAAGAGACCCAGTACTTC CASSLSWEETQYF
TRBJ2-7 TRBV6-5 once TRBD1 TGTGCCAGCAGTCAGGGACAGGCCTACGAGCAGTACTTC CASSQGQAYEQYF
TRBJ2-7 TRBV7-2 NA NA TGTGCCAGCAGCTTGGACCTAACCGGGACAAACTACGAGCAGTACTTC CASSLDLTGTNYEQYF
TRBJ1-2 TRBV27 NA NA TGTGCCAGCAGTTTATCCCCTCGACAGGAGAGCTATGGCTACACCTTC CASSLSPRQESYGYTF
TRBJ2-7 TRBV7-8 NA NA TGTGCCAGCAGCTTAGGAGGGTTCTACGAGCAGTACTTC CASSLGGFYEQYF
TRBJ1-5 TRBV5-6 NA NA TGTGCCAGCTCAAGGGAGGCGACACGGGGCAATCAGCCCCAGCATTTT CASSREATRGNQPQHF
TRBJ1-1 TRBV11-3 NA NA TGTGCCAGCAGGACAGAGAACACTGAAGCTTTCTTT CASRTENTEAFF
TRBJ1-6 TRBV6-4 few NA TGTGCCAGCAGTGACTCGGCAGACGTTTCACCCCTCCACTTT CASSDSADVSPLHF
TRBJ2-7 TRBV6-5 NA TRBD1 TGTGCCAGCAGTCAGGGACAGGCCTACGAGCAGTACTTC CASSQGQAYEQYF
TRBJ2-2 TRBV4-3 NA NA TGCGCCAGCAGCCAAGATCGGGGACCACAAACCGGGGAGCTGTTTTTT CASSQDRGPQTGELFF
TRBJ2-2 TRBV25-1 few TRBD2 TGTGCCAGCAGTGGACTAGCGGACACCGGGGAGCTGTTTTTT CASSGLADTGELFF
TRBJ2-1 TRBV28 NA TRBD2 TGTGCCAGCAGTCTAGCGGGAGGACCCATAAATGAGCAGTTCTTC CASSLAGGPINEQFF
TRBJ1-1 TRBV10-1 NA NA TGCGCCAGCAGTGAGTCTCAGGGTGTAGCTTTCTTT CASSESQGVAFF
TRBJ2-5 TRBV19 NA NA TGTGCCAGTAGTATTTCCGGCAACCAAGAGACCCAGTACTTC CASSISGNQETQYF
TRBJ1-6 TRBV5-1 NA NA TGCGCCAGCAGGCAGGGCGTCGACAGCGAAAATTCACCCCTCCACTTT CASRQGVDSENSPLHF
TRBJ2-7 TRBV10-3 NA NA TGTGCCATCAGTGAATGGGACCGGAAGTACTTC CAISEWDRKYF
TRBJ2-2 TRBV7-6 NA TRBD1 TGTGCCAGCAGCTTAGCGGGGACAGGGGCCACCGGGGAGCTGTTTTTT CASSLAGTGATGELFF
TRBJ2-1 TRBV7-7 NA NA TGTGCTAGCAGCGTGGGATTGGCAACCTCCTACAATGAGCAGTTCTTC CASSVGLATSYNEQFF
TRBJ2-7 TRBV5-6 NA TRBD2 TGTGCCAGCAGCTGGGGGACTAACGAGCAGTACTTC CASSWGTNEQYF
TRBJ1-4 TRBV27 NA NA TGTGCCAGCAGTCCCAACGGATTGCGTGAAAAACTGTTTTTT CASSPNGLREKLFF
TRBJ1-1 TRBV27 NA TRBD1 TGTGCCAGCAGACCCGGACAGGGGGCAGACACTGAAGCTTTCTTT CASRPGQGADTEAFF
TRBJ2-5 TRBV18 NA TRBD1 TGTGCCAGCTCACCGTTAGGGGGCGAGACCCAGTACTTC CASSPLGGETQYF
TRBJ1-1 TRBV7-2 NA NA TGTGCCAGCAGCCCGGCCCCGACAGAGCGCCGGAACACTGAAGCTTTCTTT CASSPAPTERRNTEAFF
TRBJ2-3 TRBV20-1 NA NA TGCAGCACTCGGAGCACAGATACGCAGTATTTT CSTRSTDTQYF
TRBJ2-1 TRBV14 once TRBD1 TGTGCCAGCAGCCAAGATTTAAGACAGGGTCCGCAGCAGTTCTTC CASSQDLRQGPQQFF
TRBJ2-3 TRBV15 NA TRBD1 TGTGCCACCAGCATGGGGACAGGGGAAGCAGATACGCAGTATTTT CATSMGTGEADTQYF
TRBJ1-2 TRBV29-1 NA TRBD1 TGCAGCGTTGTCCGGGACAGGGGGCTGGATGGCTACACCTTC CSVVRDRGLDGYTF
TRBJ1-4 TRBV4-3 NA NA TGCGCCAGCAGCCAAGAGTTATCCAGATCGTATGAAAAACTGTTTTTT CASSQELSRSYEKLFF
TRBJ2-3 TRBV7-9 NA TRBD1 TGTGCCAGCAGCTTACGAGGGGGCGGTACGCAGTATTTT CASSLRGGGTQYF
TRBJ1-1 TRBV28 NA NA TGTGCCAGCAGCTTAGGGGTCATGAACACTGAAGCTTTCTTT CASSLGVMNTEAFF
TRBJ2-7 TRBV29-1 NA NA TGCAGCGTTGCTGCGAGCTCCTACGAGCAGTACTTC CSVAASSYEQYF
TRBJ2-7 TRBV4-3 NA TRBD1 TGCGCCAGCAGCCAAGAGGAGACAGGGTCCCACGAGCAGTACTTC CASSQEETGSHEQYF
TRBJ1-6 TRBV2 NA NA TGTGCCAGCAGTGAATTAGCGGGGGTGGGTTCACCCCTCCACTTT CASSELAGVGSPLHF
TRBJ2-7 TRBV6-1 once NA TGTGCCAGCAGTCCAACAGGACATGGAGGATACGAGCAGTACTTC CASSPTGHGGYEQYF
TRBJ2-5 TRBV5-8 NA NA TGTGCCAGCAGCGTGGGGGCTACAGAGACCCAGTACTTC CASSVGATETQYF
TRBJ2-1 TRBV5-3 NA TRBD2 TGTGCCAGAAGTCATCCCGGGACTAGCAGAGACAATGAGCAGTTCTTC CARSHPGTSRDNEQFF
TRBJ2-7 TRBV7-2 NA NA TGTGCCAGCAGCCCGAGGAACGAGCAGTACTTC CASSPRNEQYF
TRBJ2-1 TRBV5-4 NA TRBD1 TGTGCCAGCAGCACGCGACAGGGGAACAATGAGCAGTTCTTC CASSTRQGNNEQFF
TRBJ2-7 TRBV16 NA NA TGTGCCAGCAGCCCCAGGGGAGGAAACTACGAGCAGTACTTC CASSPRGGNYEQYF
TRBJ2-3 TRBV19 NA TRBD2 TGTGCCAGTACCCACGGGGGGGTCCCCACAGATACGCAGTATTTT CASTHGGVPTDTQYF
TRBJ2-7 TRBV27 once TRBD2 TGTGCCAGCAGTTTACGGCCTAGCGGGGGGGCGAGTGAGCAGTACTTC CASSLRPSGGASEQYF
TRBJ2-5 TRBV9 NA NA TGTGCCAGCAGCGTAGAGTCAAGAGAAGAGACCCAGTACTTC CASSVESREETQYF
TRBJ2-2 TRBV7-8 NA TRBD2 TGTGCCAGCAGCTTAGAGCGGGGGCGGTCCGGGGAGCTGTTTTTT CASSLERGRSGELFF
TRBJ1-1 TRBV7-9 NA NA TGTGCCAGCGCCCCAGCCTTTGGGGGCACTGAAGCTTTCTTT CASAPAFGGTEAFF
TRBJ2-7 TRBV7-2 NA TRBD2 TGTGCCAGCAGTATGCCCGGACTAGCGATTTCCTACGAGCAGTACTTC CASSMPGLAISYEQYF
TRBJ1-5 TRBV11-1 NA NA TGTGCCACCGATTCGAATAACAATCAGCCCCAGCATTTT CATDSNNNQPQHF
TRBJ1-1 TRBV4-3 NA NA TGCGCCAGCAGCCAGAGTCCTACAACCGAAGCTTTCTTT CASSQSPTTEAFF
TRBJ2-3 TRBV9 NA TRBD2 TGTGCCAGCAGCGTCTTAGCGGGGCCGTCAGATACGCAGTATTTT CASSVLAGPSDTQYF
TRBJ1-4 TRBV5-5 NA NA TGTGCCAGCAGCCAAGACCTTAATGAAAAACTGTTTTTT CASSQDLNEKLFF
TRBJ1-1 TRBV7-9 NA NA TGTGCCAGCAGCTTAGTGGGGGGGTCCGCGAACACTGAAGCTTTCTTT CASSLVGGSANTEAFF
TRBJ1-1 TRBV19 NA NA TGTGCCAGTAGTAGGCAGGGAGGCCTGAACACTGAAGCTTTCTTT CASSRQGGLNTEAFF
TRBJ2-5 TRBV7-2 NA NA TGTGCCAGCAGCTGGCGGCTTGAGACCCAGTACTTC CASSWRLETQYF
TRBJ2-7 TRBV6-1 once NA TGTGCCAGCAGTGAAGTAATTATGTGGGGGGCCCCCGAGCAGTACTTC CASSEVIMWGAPEQYF
TRBJ2-6 TRBV27 few NA TGTGCCAGTGGAAAGGAGGGTGGGGCCAACGTCCTGACTTTC CASGKEGGANVLTF